This TCR beta chain originates from a study of cytomegalovirus exposure and HLA in healthy donors (dated by TCRdb to 2015 to 2018). About the full investigation: According to an earlier analysis of several hundred of the donors, about 179 million T cells yielded approximately 120 million unique TCR beta sequences and more than 250 Gb of sequence data. Roughly 320 gigabases of sequencing data and approximately 91 million unique TCR sequences made up an early release that covered some 640 HLA-typed donors. To predict cytomegalovirus infection status, the study combined high-throughput TCR immunosequencing, statistical association of individual TCRs with disease status, and machine learning. An earlier analysis of around 580 of the donors used high-throughput TCR beta sequencing to judge whether each TCR beta V gene segment behaved as functional or pseudogenic. A later genetic analysis took genome-wide SNP genotypes for about 65% of the roughly 670 donors and used that subset as a discovery cohort. Typing coverage differed by locus: A, B, C, DRB1 and DQB1 were typed in about 620-640 donors, DQA1 in about 560, DPA1 in 600 to 610, and DPB1 in just under 490. Rather than using new phenotypic data, the later analysis identified candidate immune exposures from TCR beta sequences and from how often those sequences occurred across donors. Donor age, sex, ethnicity and CMV serostatus were compiled alongside the repertoire data. All discovery cohort repertoires had been generated using a single sequencing platform. The study profiled the T cell repertoires of under 850 subjects by immunosequencing and related them to cytomegalovirus serostatus. A later analysis re-analyzed previously published TCR beta repertoires from 500 to 700 donors and added high-resolution HLA genotyping to study TCR occurrence patterns. The genetic ancestry cluster associated with self-reported Caucasian donors included 65% to 90% of the approximately 430 genotyped donors. Class I and class II HLA loci were covered by the typing at four-digit resolution. Among 398 genotyped donors of the cohort, an average of about 240,000 unique TCR beta nucleotide sequences were sequenced per donor, 15% to 20% of them non-productive. The study aimed to test whether signatures of past pathogen exposure could be identified by cataloging public T cell receptors. Roughly five DR-DQ haplotypes were treated as single units for association and clustering because of strong linkage in the cohort. A separate validation cohort of 100 to 150 different subjects was used in addition to the roughly 700-subject first cohort.

Here is what the overall study found, with its caveats: A further reported finding was that TCR beta sequences accurately predicted the HLA-A and HLA-B alleles for most subjects in the first cohort. It was suggested by the authors that the approach could potentially be generalized to other disease states and immunological phenotypes. Correlated functional status among segregating V segments might be attributable to linkage disequilibrium, but an unknown experimental factor could not be ruled out. Most TCR sequences were seen in very few donors, while some public TCRs were found in many individuals. In a later analysis, the rate of TCR association differed among HLA loci, with DRB1 alleles having the most associated TCRs and HLA-C alleles having the fewest. Because HLA typing was unavailable for some donors at each locus, only the typed subset was used in association tests. In a later analysis, several top co-occurrence clusters were reported to appear linked to parvovirus B19, influenza, CMV and Epstein-Barr virus. The study listed 150 to 200 TCR beta chains as associated with cytomegalovirus. A few of the identified cytomegalovirus-associated TCR beta chains were confirmed in vitro to be specific for cytomegalovirus antigens. Compared with the roughly 710-donor mean, donors in an Asian-associated ancestry cluster had fewer N-insertions in productive TCRs, according to a later genetic analysis. A cluster of highly shared sequence variants was judged likely to be a technical artifact of the sequencing pipeline. A later analysis associated about 17,000 TCR beta sequences with specific HLA alleles at a false discovery rate of 0.05. The classifier was reported to diagnose cytomegalovirus status with high specificity and sensitivity in both the original cohort and the validation cohort. An association between a missense DCLRE1C variant and V-gene and J-gene trimming of TCR beta chains was found in a later genetic analysis and replicated in an independent cohort. In this cohort, only TCR beta chains were sequenced, and detectable features were limited by the absence of alpha or paired-chain data. Assigning TCR associations to individual alleles was difficult when HLA alleles, especially DR and DQ, strongly co-occurred. An earlier analysis of several hundred of the donors showed that most TCR beta V segments appeared in productive rearrangements either about 87% or about 30% of the time, which broadly matched IMGT annotations. For the cohort, immune exposure information was limited to CMV serostatus. Some 16 rarely observed V segments, including chromosome 9 orphons, were excluded from the earlier analysis of several hundred of the donors because counts were too low. A later analysis found that HLA-associated TCR beta chains were more clonally expanded and had lower generation probabilities than equally common non-associated chains. A later analysis found that most CMV-associated TCR beta chains appeared HLA-restricted, with HLA associations seemingly driven largely by CMV exposure. Presence/absence analyses assumed roughly uniform sequencing depth across donors, an assumption that may not hold.

Note on this clone: The clone's antigen remains unknown. No per-base quality is available; no much larger clone lies one base away.

The cohort comprised several hundred healthy bone marrow donors. All cohort members were sampled while nominally healthy, although unrecorded immune exposures were likely present. The donor tested CMV seronegative, placing the donor among the approximately 400 seronegative members of the cohort. A peripheral blood sample was collected from each donor, and TCR beta sequencing was performed on peripheral blood mononuclear cells. The Qiagen DNeasy Blood Extraction Kit was used to extract genomic DNA from the blood cell samples. Receptors were amplified or captured by the immunoSEQ multiplex PCR assay. A mixture of 60 forward primers for TCR Vbeta segments and 13 reverse primers for TCR Jbeta segments was used in the multiplex PCR. A multiplex PCR assay on genomic DNA amplified the CDR3 region of rearranged TCR beta genes. On the Illumina HiSeq System, the amplified TCR beta libraries were sequenced as 87-base-pair reads. Per the source publication's procedure: A later analysis tallied around 80 million unique TCR beta chains across the 666 repertoires, and about 10 million of those chains were shared by two or more donors. To remove PCR and sequencing errors, raw reads were error-corrected and collapsed into unique sequences using a nearest-neighbor algorithm that merged closely related sequences. V, D and J gene segments were assigned by aligning CDR3 sequences to IMGT reference sequences. For a sequence to be retained, a match of at least six nucleotides to both a V gene segment and a J gene segment was required. Rearrangements were classified as productive when the CDR3 lacked stop codons and remained in frame with V and J, and all other rearrangements were classified as non-productive. CDR3 was defined according to IMGT convention as the region running from the second conserved V-encoded cysteine to the conserved J-encoded phenylalanine. In an earlier analysis of roughly 580 of the donors, sequences lacking an unambiguous match to a single V gene segment were excluded. In an earlier analysis of some 590 of the donors, V segments were called functional above 56.7% productive rearrangements and were called segregating when the between-donor standard deviation exceeded 5%. A statistical classification framework was built to diagnose cytomegalovirus status from the catalog of TCR beta chain sequences. V and J gene assignment, in a later analysis, came from comparing TCR nucleotide sequences with IMGT/GENE-DB human TR gene sequences. In a later analysis, CDR3 sequences and most-parsimonious VDJ recombination scenarios were assigned using the TCRdist pipeline. A later analysis defined each TCR beta chain by its CDR3 amino acid sequence plus V-gene family, and excluded reads lacking a unique V-gene family. To address suspected cross-contamination and a sequencing artifact, a later analysis removed approximately 600 highly shared, low-generation-probability nucleotide sequences. For each public chain, a later analysis derived a clonal expansion index from normalized ranks of inferred template counts within each repertoire. In a later analysis, generation probabilities were computed with a VDJ recombination model fitted to out-of-frame rearrangements, and the resulting probabilities were checked against IGoR. A later analysis scored TCR-TCR, TCR-HLA and TCR-CMV co-occurrence with hypergeometric tests, applying a repertoire-size bias correction to TCR pairs. False discovery rates were estimated in a later analysis by permuting HLA or CMV assignments 20 times. A later analysis grouped co-occurring TCRs with DBSCAN, adding TCRdist sequence similarity when clustering within HLA-allele-positive subsets. Repertoires with fewer than 30,000 or more than 120,000 public chains were left out of co-occurrence clustering, as were five repertoires with anomalous nucleotide sharing. TCRdb mirrors the immuneACCESS table, restricted to in-frame sequences. Some clones are absent from its copies; in checked studies, under half trace to an unresolved V gene, and the reason for the others is unknown. D and trimming were read from the DNA, whereas the V and J calls and clone size are those reported in that table. The sample profile shows roughly 200,000 clones; over 65% of them were found once. The top ten clones comprise roughly 0.62% of the sample.

The source is a man aged 18 to 29 in good health and CMV-seronegative. Sequenced material: PBMCs.

The CDR3 sequence is CASSIARMNTEAFF. The nucleotides read TGTGCCAGTAGTATAGCCAGAATGAACACTGAAGCTTTCTTT. The sequence is built from TRBV19 and TRBJ1-1; no D gene call is confident. Per the germline V gene (reference sequence), LNHDA is the CDR1 and SQIVND is the CDR2. V was cut back by 1 base and J by 0 bases, leaving a gap of 6 bases between them. The CDR3, cysteine through phenylalanine, is 14 amino acids long. Only the CDR3 portion is preserved as DNA: 42 bases, with reading frame beginning at the first base.